The subject of this entry is one T cell receptor beta chain. The table lists this clonotype with a few counts. This receptor's antigen is unknown. Base quality data are lacking; no much larger clone is found one base away. Amplification of TCR beta CDR3 regions was carried out from RNA transcripts. For the first round of RT-PCR on the TCR CDR3, the HTBI primer set was used together with the Qiagen OneStep RT-PCR kit. Libraries were constructed in a second round of multiplex PCR, after which size selection and purification were carried out. Paired-end sequencing of the libraries was performed with 100 bp reads on an Illumina HiSeq2000. Processing in the source paper ran as follows. SOAPnuke was used to process the raw data, removing reads that contained adapters or uncalled bases, had a mean Phred below 15, or lacked an exact match to the constant primer or identifier. COPE v1.2.5 was used to merge the high-quality paired reads, and each unique nucleotide sequence was defined as a clonotype. Clonotypes were aligned to IMGT TRBV, TRBD and TRBJ reference segments using MiTCR v1.1. The analysis included only V-J combinations with a frequency above 0.0001, which together covered more than 99% of the repertoires. A TCS score was defined as the ratio of F50 (clonal expansion) to E x V (chaos), with BLOSUM62-based TCRdist applied between CDR3 peptides within each V-J. Welch's t-statistics and random forest reduced 450 to 600 V-J features to under 15, which were used in a naive Bayes classifier (R e1071). Through fastp at Q25 and MiXCR, TCRdb rebuilt clones from the public reads, retaining in-frame beta chains. Each CDR3 protein gets just one entry, which takes the most common genes and DNA from the rows behind it. TCRdb, not the authors, supplied the V and J calls. This sample has about 560,000 distinct CDR3 sequences in its table, and about 15% of those were observed once. The ten largest clones add up to 6.5% to 8% of the sample.

The germline V gene encodes CDR1 SGHRS and CDR2 YFSETQ. V gives up 0 bases and J gives up 5 bases, and the segment between their germline ends measures 21 bases. Spanning cysteine to phenylalanine, the CDR3 consists of 18 amino acids. CDR3 DNA only is kept here, 54 bases in frame from base 1. Stable Graves' hyperthyroidism was defined as no progression to ophthalmopathy during 18 months of follow-up. Hyperthyroidism patients were newly diagnosed, had a disease duration of under 2 months, and were aged 18 to 65 years. The study excluded patients with uncontrolled infections, other autoimmune diseases, pregnancy or lactation. Diagnoses were based on clinical symptoms, serum thyroxine and TRAb, thyroid ultrasound and orbital computed tomography. Ficoll-Paque density gradient centrifugation was used to isolate PBMCs from about 10 ml of fresh peripheral blood. Trizol reagent was used to extract total RNA, and RNA quality was then checked on an Agilent 2100 Bioanalyzer.

This specimen comes from a study of T cells in Graves' hyperthyroidism and ophthalmopathy (dated by TCRdb to 2018 to 2020). Study-level background: Peripheral blood was sampled at the time of initial diagnosis, prior to any treatment. After blood sampling, hyperthyroidism patients were treated with methimazole at a starting dose of 30 mg daily, and ophthalmopathy patients were treated with high-dose intravenous methylprednisolone. The study also compared thyroid tissue and blood T-cell repertoires from more than 5 Graves' hyperthyroidism patients. Whether ophthalmopathy could be predicted prospectively was tested in an independent validation cohort made up of roughly 19 hyperthyroidism patients plus 17 patients who later progressed to ophthalmopathy. The paper reports TCR Vbeta CDR3 sequencing of 130 to 150 peripheral blood samples: under 45 ophthalmopathy, around 80 hyperthyroidism and approximately 17 progressor patients. TCR V-J signatures able to tell the groups apart were searched for in a discovery cohort of some 97 patients, of whom roughly 42 had Graves' ophthalmopathy and about 60 had stable Graves' hyperthyroidism. For training and testing, the roughly 97 patients in the discovery cohort were randomly divided in a 7:3 ratio. General conclusions and limits of the study: Blood samples also contained most of the expanded thyroid clonotypes (frequency above 0.001), which suggests that blood repertoires may reflect thyroid immune responses. In validation, progression to ophthalmopathy was predicted by the model with 70.59% sensitivity and roughly 76% specificity, a median of approximately 7.1 months before onset. A 13 V-J signature model separated ophthalmopathy from stable hyperthyroidism, with nearly 90% sensitivity and 81.08% specificity in cross-validation and 80%/75% in testing. No statistical method was used to set the sample size in advance, and investigators knew the group allocation.

The sequenced sample was blood. The V gene is TRBV5-1 and the J gene is TRBJ2-1; no D gene is confidently identified. The sequence derives from a woman under 40 with Graves' hyperthyroidism. The DNA is as follows: TGCGCCAGCAGCTTGGCCTCGGTTGGCCTGACGGCTAACAATGAGCAGTTCTTC. Translated, it gives CASSLASVGLTANNEQFF. Reference TRBV5-1 and TRBJ2-1 proteins supply the regions before and after the CDR3; the full variable domain is: KAGVTQTPRYLIKTRGQQVTLSCSPISGHRSVSWYQQTPGQGLQFLFEYFSETQRNKGNFPGRFSGRQFSNSRSEMNVSTLELGDSALYLCASSLASVGLTANNEQFFGPGTRLTVL.